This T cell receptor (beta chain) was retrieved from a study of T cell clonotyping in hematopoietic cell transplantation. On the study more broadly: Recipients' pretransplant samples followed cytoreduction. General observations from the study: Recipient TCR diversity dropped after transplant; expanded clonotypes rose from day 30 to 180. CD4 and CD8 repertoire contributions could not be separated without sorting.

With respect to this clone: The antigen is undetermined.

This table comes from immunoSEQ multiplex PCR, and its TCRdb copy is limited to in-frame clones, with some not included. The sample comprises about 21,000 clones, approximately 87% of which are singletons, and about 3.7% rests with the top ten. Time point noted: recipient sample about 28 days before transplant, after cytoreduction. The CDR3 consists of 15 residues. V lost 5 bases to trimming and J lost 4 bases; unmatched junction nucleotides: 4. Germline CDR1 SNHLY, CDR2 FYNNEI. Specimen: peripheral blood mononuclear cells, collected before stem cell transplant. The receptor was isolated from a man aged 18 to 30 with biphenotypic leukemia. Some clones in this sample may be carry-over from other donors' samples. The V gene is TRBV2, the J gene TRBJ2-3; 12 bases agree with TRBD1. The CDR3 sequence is CASSRDRGRPDTQYF. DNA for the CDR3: TGTGCCAGCAGTCGGGACAGGGGGCGCCCAGATACGCAGTATTTT.